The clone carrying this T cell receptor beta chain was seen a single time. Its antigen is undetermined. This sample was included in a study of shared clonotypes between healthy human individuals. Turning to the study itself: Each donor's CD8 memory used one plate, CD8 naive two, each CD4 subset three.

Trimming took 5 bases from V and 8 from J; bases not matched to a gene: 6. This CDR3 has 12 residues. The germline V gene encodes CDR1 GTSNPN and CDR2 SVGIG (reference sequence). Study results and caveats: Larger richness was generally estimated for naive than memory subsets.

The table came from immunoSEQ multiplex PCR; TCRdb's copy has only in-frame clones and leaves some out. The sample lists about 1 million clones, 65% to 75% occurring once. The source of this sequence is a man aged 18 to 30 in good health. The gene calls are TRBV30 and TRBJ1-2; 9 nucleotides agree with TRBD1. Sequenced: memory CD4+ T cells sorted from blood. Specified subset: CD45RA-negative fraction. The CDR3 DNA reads TGTGCCTGGGCACAGGGGGCAAGGGGCTACACCTTC. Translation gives CAWAQGARGYTF.